The source of this TCR beta chain is a study of CD8+CD57+ T cells in acquired aplastic anemia. The study, taken as a whole, reports: Significance was not reached for CD8+ Simpson's diversity between patients and controls.

Patients chosen for sequencing had CD8+CD57+ cells that had expanded, as shown by flow cytometry. The diagnosis in all patients was severe acquired aplastic anemia. Blood samples were obtained from patients who had received no prior therapy. The CDR3 sequence is 14 residues long. Germline values: CDR1 ENHRY, CDR2 SYGVKD. The J segment lost 4 bases and the V segment lost 10 bases, leaving 10 bases of the junction unmatched. Details on this clonotype: Its antigen is unknown.

Profiles of TCR beta VDJ and CDR3 were generated from a genomic DNA template. TCRdb called the reads again in MiXCR, with one record for every CDR3 protein. The sample records around 80,000 distinct CDR3 sequences, about 70% being singletons. V is TRBV10-3 and J is TRBJ2-5; 9 positions match TRBD1. Sequenced: sorted CD4+, CD8+, or CD8+CD57+ T cells (not recorded which) from PBMCs. The receptor was isolated from a human donor with aplastic anemia. The CDR3: CATGDRDPRETQYF. The CDR3 region has the DNA TGTGCCACCGGGGACAGGGACCCCCGAGAGACCCAGTACTTC.